Shown below are 23 T cell receptor beta chains from a single sample sequenced in a study of beta chain features in type 1 diabetes. Of the isolated RNA, all was reverse transcribed, and so the sequenced material was expressed TCRB transcripts. The protocol was immunoSEQ multiplex PCR, while the TCRdb copy is restricted to in-frame clones and leaves out a portion. The sample has about 9,400 clones; 75% to 85% are singletons. The source material was Tregs from blood. The receptors come from a woman aged 18-29 years in good health.

The V and J genes are TRBV7-3 and TRBJ2-1; 7 nucleotides line up with TRBD1. CDR1 and CDR2 from the germline V gene are SGHTA and FQGTGA. V lost 5 bases to trimming and J lost 3 bases; unmatched junction nucleotides: 7. There are 15 residues in the CDR3. In DNA, the CDR3 is TGTGCCAGCAGCGTGACAGGGTCTGTCTACAATGAGCAGTTCTTC. It yields the protein CASSVTGSVYNEQFF.

This rearrangement joins TRBV19 to TRBJ2-1; TRBD2 aligns across 7 bases. CDR1 and CDR2 (germline): LNHDA, SQIVND (reference sequence). Trimming cost V 5 bases and J 6 bases; bases outside gene matches: 4. The CDR3 has 13 residues. CDR3 nucleotide sequence: TGTGCCAGTAGTCTCAGGACTAGCAATGAGCAGTTCTTC. Its translation: CASSLRTSNEQFF.

The rearrangement links TRBV6-5 to TRBJ2-7, with 9 bases that match TRBD2. The J segment lost 2 bases and the V segment lost 0 bases, leaving 2 bases of the junction unmatched. CDR1 is MNHEY, CDR2 SVGAGI, per germline. The CDR3 contains 15 residues. The CDR3 loop is CASSYSRLAAYEQYF. The CDR3 DNA is TGTGCCAGCAGTTACTCGAGACTAGCGGCCTACGAGCAGTACTTC.

The V and J genes are TRBV7-2 and TRBJ2-3, with 9 bases that match TRBD2. This CDR3 comprises 16 residues. Germline V gene data show CDR1 as SGHTA and CDR2 as FQGNSA. V was pared by 5 bases and J by 6 bases, with 12 bases of the junction left unmatched. CDR3 sequence reads: CASSLQFSGRWDTQYF. DNA for the CDR3: TGTGCCAGCAGCCTCCAATTTAGCGGGAGATGGGATACGCAGTATTTT.

This clone occurred once. The rearrangement uses TRBV5-1 and TRBJ2-1; tentatively, D is TRBD1 (6 bases). The CDR3 runs to 16 residues. Germline CDR1 is SGHRS and CDR2 is YFSETQ. Trimming took 3 bases from V and 8 from J, leaving 21 bases between them. CDR3 coding DNA: TGCGCCAGCAGCTCCCTCGCGGCAGGGGCTTGGGATGAGCAGTTCTTC. It codes for CASSSLAAGAWDEQFF.

This rearrangement joins TRBV2 to TRBJ2-7; D gene unclear. Germline V gene sequence: CDR1 SNHLY, CDR2 FYNNEI. Trimming took off 2 bases at V and 3 bases at J, with 5 bases between the two ends. The CDR3 has 12 residues. The CDR3 is CASSERSYEQYF. The CDR3 region has the DNA TGTGCCAGCAGTGAACGGAGCTACGAGCAGTACTTC.

A few counts support this clone. V and J are TRBV6-1 and TRBJ2-7, with D unresolved. CDR1 is MNHNS, CDR2 SASEGT, per germline. The CDR3 consists of 14 residues. V dropped 3 bases and J dropped 0 bases, with 9 bases sitting between them. CDR3 in amino acids: CASSDRPGSYEQYF. The CDR3 nucleotides read TGTGCCAGCAGTGACAGGCCTGGCTCCTACGAGCAGTACTTC.

The V and J genes are TRBV9 and TRBJ1-3, with D perhaps TRBD1 (6 bases). The length of the CDR3 is 14 residues. V lost 0 bases and J lost 4, with 8 bases in between. Germline V gene sequence: CDR1 SGDLS, CDR2 YYNGEE. DNA of the CDR3: TGTGCCAGCAGCGTAGTAGGGGGAGGAAACACCATATATTTT. Translating it yields CASSVVGGGNTIYF.

V usage is TRBV11-2 and J usage is TRBJ2-5; 7 nucleotides line up with TRBD2. The CDR3 length is 17 residues. Germline V CDR1 and CDR2: SGHAT, FQNNGV. After removal of 1 base from V and 1 base from J, the junction contained 9 bases not matched to a gene. CDR3 sequence (DNA): TGTGCCAGCAGCTTAGGGATTAGCGGGCGGGGCCAAGAGACCCAGTACTTC. This translates into CASSLGISGRGQETQYF. The entire variable domain, with the rest obtained from reference TRBV11-2 and TRBJ2-5, is as follows: EAGVAQSPRYKIIEKRQSVAFWCNPISGHATLYWYQQILGQGPKLLIQFQNNGVVDDSQLPKDRFSAERLKGVDSTLKIQPAKLEDSAVYLCASSLGISGRGQETQYFGPGTRLLVL.

This clone showed up just a few times. The genes are TRBV5-1 and TRBJ2-7; D gene unclear. Germline CDR1 SGHRS, CDR2 YFSETQ. Trimming left V 1 base short and J 4 bases short, with 9 bases between. The CDR3 loop spans 13 amino acids. The CDR3 nucleotides are TGCGCCAGCAGCTTGCTGGTCGGTTACGAGCAGTACTTC. It translates to CASSLLVGYEQYF.

The chain combines TRBV7-9 with TRBJ2-3; 8 bases map to TRBD2. This CDR3 is built from 15 residues. Germline loops: CDR1 SEHNR, CDR2 FQNEAQ (reference sequence). V was clipped by 2 bases and J by 3 bases; unmatched bases: 4. In DNA, the CDR3 is TGTGCCAGCAGCTTATGGGGCGGGAGGACAGATACGCAGTATTTT. It codes for CASSLWGGRTDTQYF.

This clone turned up a few times. The chain carries TRBV6-1 and TRBJ1-1; perhaps TRBD1 as D (5 bases). V was cut by 6 bases and J by 1 base, with 15 bases left in between. The CDR3 totals 15 residues. CDR1 is MNHNS and CDR2 is SASEGT in the germline V gene. The chain's CDR3 is CASSLTGAENTEAFF. The CDR3 DNA is TGTGCCAGCAGCCTAACAGGCGCGGAGAACACTGAAGCTTTCTTT.

The V call is TRBV30, the J call TRBJ1-2; D is undetermined. The germline gives CDR1 GTSNPN, CDR2 SVGIG (reference sequence). The CDR3 runs to 13 residues. Trimming stripped 3 bases from V and 7 bases from J, with 15 bases between. The CDR3: CAWRRFDGSGYTF. CDR3 nucleotides: TGTGCCTGGAGGCGGTTTGACGGCAGTGGCTACACCTTC.

V and J are TRBV27 and TRBJ2-1; 8 positions match TRBD1. V trimming: 7 bases; J trimming: 7 bases; junction bases outside the gene matches: 9. The CDR3 consists of 14 residues. Germline assignment: CDR1 MNHEY and CDR2 SMNVEV (reference sequence). The CDR3 nucleotides are TGTGCCAGCAAGAGAGACAGGGGTGGAAATGAGCAGTTCTTC. Protein: CASKRDRGGNEQFF.

The chain is built from TRBV6-5 and TRBJ2-5, with TRBD2 matching 9 bases. This CDR3 is 13 amino acids long. The trim removed 8 bases at V and 5 bases at J, leaving 6 bases unmatched. Germline assignment: CDR1 MNHEY and CDR2 SVGAGI. The CDR3 DNA reads as TGTGCCAGCCGAGTGGCGGGAGGGGAGACCCAGTACTTC. This sequence encodes CASRVAGGETQYF.

The chain employs TRBV7-9 and TRBJ1-2; the match to TRBD1 covers 10 bases. Trimming removed 5 bases from V and 0 bases from J; junction bases left unmatched: 3. This CDR3 contains 15 residues. Germline CDR1 SEHNR, CDR2 FQNEAQ (reference sequence). In DNA form, the CDR3 reads TGTGCCAGCAGCCTTGGGACAGGGGCTAACTATGGCTACACCTTC. As protein: CASSLGTGANYGYTF.

This clone was seen just once. The rearrangement links TRBV5-6 to TRBJ1-2; no clear D. CDR1 and CDR2 from the germline V gene are SGHDT and YYEEEE. V lost 0 bases, J lost 8 bases, and 8 bases lay in between. This CDR3 is 12 amino acids long. CDR3 nucleotides: TGTGCCAGCAGCTTGGGTGGGCGCGGCTACACCTTC. As protein: CASSLGGRGYTF.

The gene calls are TRBV5-1 and TRBJ2-7, with 10 bases lining up with TRBD2. The CDR3 extends over 15 amino acids. Trimming at V came to 4 bases and at J to 2 bases, leaving 6 bases not matched to a gene. Germline V gives CDR1 SGHRS, CDR2 YFSETQ. Written as DNA, the CDR3 is TGCGCCAGCAGCCCCACTAGCGGGGTAACCTACGAGCAGTACTTC. It yields the protein CASSPTSGVTYEQYF.

The chain recombines TRBV7-9 with TRBJ2-3; TRBD2 matches at 12 bases. This CDR3 is 17 amino acids long. V was pared by 2 bases and J by 5 bases, with 8 bases of the junction left unmatched. The germline CDR1 and CDR2 sequences are SEHNR and FQNEAQ (reference sequence). In DNA, the CDR3 is TGTGCCAGCAGCTTACGGCTAGCGGGAGGGCATAGAGATACGCAGTATTTT. Protein product: CASSLRLAGGHRDTQYF.

The genes are TRBV19 and TRBJ1-2; 9 nucleotides align to TRBD1. Germline V gene lookup returns CDR1 LNHDA and CDR2 SQIVND (reference sequence). The junction had 8 bases not matched to a gene; V was cut back by 5 bases and J by 4 bases. The length of the CDR3 is 15 residues. CDR3 sequence (DNA): TGTGCCAGTAGTTCGGACAGGGGTTGGATCTATGGCTACACCTTC. It translates to CASSSDRGWIYGYTF. Full variable domain (rest looked up from reference TRBV19 and TRBJ1-2): DGGITQSPKYLFRKEGQNVTLSCEQNLNHDAMYWYRQDPGQGLRLIYYSQIVNDFQKGDIAEGYSVSREKKESFPLTVTSAQKNPTAFYLCASSSDRGWIYGYTFGSGTRLTVV.

The rearrangement uses TRBV7-3 and TRBJ2-3; the D gene is possibly TRBD1 (6 bases). Germline CDR1 is SGHTA and CDR2 is FQGTGA. V gave up 3 bases and J gave up 2 bases, with 18 bases separating them. The CDR3 is made up of 17 amino acids. The DNA of the CDR3 is TGTGCCAGCAGCTTTAGGGGGTCGGGTTTACTCACAGATACGCAGTATTTT. This translates into CASSFRGSGLLTDTQYF.

This clone was recorded only once. V is TRBV6-6 and J is TRBJ2-5; maybe TRBD2 (6 bases). The J call could be wrong; TRBJ2-7 is a better fit for the DNA end. CDR3 size: 14 residues. In germline, CDR1 is MNHNY, CDR2 SVGAGI (reference sequence). DNA of the CDR3: TGTGCCAGCAGTCCCCGGGGCGGGAACTACGAGCAGTACTTC. Protein product: CASSPRGGNYEQYF.

This clone was seen a handful of times. The chain recombines TRBV19 with TRBJ2-2, with 9 nucleotides matching TRBD1. The ends lost 5 bases at V and 6 bases at J; junction bases unmatched: 7. The CDR3 length is 15 residues. The germline V gene has CDR1 LNHDA and CDR2 SQIVND (reference sequence). The CDR3 loop reads CASSRQGVTPGELFF. The CDR3 nucleotides are TGTGCCAGTAGTCGACAGGGGGTGACGCCCGGGGAGCTGTTTTTT.